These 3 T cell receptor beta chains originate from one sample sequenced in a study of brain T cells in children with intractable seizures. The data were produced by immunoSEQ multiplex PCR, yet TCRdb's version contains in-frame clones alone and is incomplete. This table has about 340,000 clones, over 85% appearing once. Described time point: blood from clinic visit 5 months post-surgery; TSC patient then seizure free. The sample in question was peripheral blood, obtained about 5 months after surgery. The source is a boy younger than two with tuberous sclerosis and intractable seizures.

The CDR3, as DNA: TGTGCCAGCAGCTTACAATCGGGAGGGCCGGATGAGCAGTTCTTC. Translating gives CASSLQSGGPDEQFF. V and J are TRBV7-3 and TRBJ2-1; 8 bases line up with TRBD2. Germline trimming cut 2 bases from V and 8 bases from J; bases unmatched to any gene: 8. The CDR3 has 15 amino acids. From germline, CDR1 is SGHTA and CDR2 FQGTGA.

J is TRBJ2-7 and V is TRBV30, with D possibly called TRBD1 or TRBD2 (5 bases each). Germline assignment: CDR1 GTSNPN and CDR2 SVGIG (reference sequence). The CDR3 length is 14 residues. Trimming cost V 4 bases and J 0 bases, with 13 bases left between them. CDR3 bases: TGTGCCTGGAATGGGGGACGTAGCTCCTACGAGCAGTACTTC. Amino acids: CAWNGGRSSYEQYF.

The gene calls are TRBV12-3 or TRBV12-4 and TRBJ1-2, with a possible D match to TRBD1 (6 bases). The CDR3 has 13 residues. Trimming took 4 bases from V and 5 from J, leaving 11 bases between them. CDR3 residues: CASSSQGHYGYTF. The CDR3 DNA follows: TGTGCCAGCAGTTCACAGGGCCATTATGGCTACACCTTC.